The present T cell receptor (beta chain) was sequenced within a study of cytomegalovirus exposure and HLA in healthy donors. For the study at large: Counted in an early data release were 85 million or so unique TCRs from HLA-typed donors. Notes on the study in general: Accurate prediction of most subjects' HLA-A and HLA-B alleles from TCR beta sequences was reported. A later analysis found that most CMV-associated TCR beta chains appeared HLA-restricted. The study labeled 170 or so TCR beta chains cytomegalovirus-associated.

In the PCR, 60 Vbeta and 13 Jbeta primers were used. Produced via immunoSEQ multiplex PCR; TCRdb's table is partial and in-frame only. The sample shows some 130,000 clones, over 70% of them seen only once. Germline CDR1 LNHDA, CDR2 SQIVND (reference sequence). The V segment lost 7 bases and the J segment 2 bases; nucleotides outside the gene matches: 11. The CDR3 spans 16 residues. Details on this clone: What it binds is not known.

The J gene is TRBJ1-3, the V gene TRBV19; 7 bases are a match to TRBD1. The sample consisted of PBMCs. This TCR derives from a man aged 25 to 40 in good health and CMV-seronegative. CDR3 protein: CASTRGTANTGNTIYF. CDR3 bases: TGTGCCAGTACCCGAGGGACAGCAAATACTGGAAACACCATATATTTT.